Presented here are 24 T cell receptor beta chains from one specimen sequenced in a study of cytomegalovirus exposure and HLA in healthy donors. 60 Vbeta and 13 Jbeta primers were used in PCR. Libraries were prepared by immunoSEQ multiplex PCR; TCRdb keeps only in-frame clonotypes and omits some of them. Of about 130,000 clones in the sample, approximately 84% are singletons; the top ten hold approximately 2.6%. Material: PBMCs. The receptors stem from a boy aged 2 to 10 in good health and CMV-seronegative.

The V and J genes are TRBV6-5 and TRBJ1-2; 10 bases are a match to TRBD1. Per germline, CDR1 MNHEY and CDR2 SVGAGI. The J segment lost 3 bases and the V segment lost 0 bases, leaving 1 base of the junction unmatched. The CDR3 covers 15 residues. In DNA form, the CDR3 reads TGTGCCAGCAGTTACTCGACAGGGGGCCACTATGGCTACACCTTC. As protein: CASSYSTGGHYGYTF.

This clone has a handful of counts. V gene TRBV10-3 combines with J gene TRBJ1-1; 8 nucleotides match TRBD1. Trimming at V came to 10 bases and at J to 3 bases, leaving 7 bases not matched to a gene. This CDR3 spans 13 amino acids. The V gene's germline CDR1 is ENHRY and CDR2 SYGVKD. The CDR3 sequence is CATQGQEDTEAFF. The CDR3 region has the DNA TGTGCCACCCAGGGACAGGAGGACACTGAAGCTTTCTTT.

In its sample, this clone was seen once. The chain carries TRBV7-6 and TRBJ1-3; 12 bases align to TRBD1. Germline V CDR1 and CDR2: SGHVS, FNYEAQ. The CDR3 runs to 14 residues. The V segment lost 5 bases and the J segment 7 bases; nucleotides outside the gene matches: 3. DNA for the CDR3: TGTGCCAGCAGCCCCGGGACAGGGGGCAACACCATATATTTT. Its translation is CASSPGTGGNTIYF.

This clone was observed a few times. The CDR3: CASRVTRFKYV. CDR3 DNA: TGTGCAAGTCGCGTCACTAGGTTCAAGTACGTC. This rearrangement joins TRBV12-2 to TRBJ2-7; no check of the table's D call, TRBD2, against the DNA was made. TRBV12-2 counts as a pseudogene. The CDR3 runs 11 residues.

The table lists this clone with a count of one. The V and J genes are TRBV30 and TRBJ1-5; D unclear. Germline loops: CDR1 GTSNPN, CDR2 SVGIG (reference sequence). The CDR3 length is 15 residues. V was trimmed by 0 bases and J by 0 bases, leaving 9 bases between them. DNA for the CDR3: TGTGCCTGGAGTGTACTAGACGGTAGCAATCAGCCCCAGCATTTT. The encoded protein is CAWSVLDGSNQPQHF. The whole variable domain, filled in from reference TRBV30 and TRBJ1-5, reads SQTIHQWPATLVQPVGSPLSLECTVEGTSNPNLYWYRQAAGRGLQLLFYSVGIGQISSEVPQNLSASRPQDRQFILSSKKLLLSDSGFYLCAWSVLDGSNQPQHFGDGTRLSIL.

This clone was picked up a small number of times. The chain uses TRBV9 and TRBJ2-3; a possible D gene is TRBD2 (5 bases). V was pared by 4 bases and J by 3 bases, with 21 bases between. The V gene's germline CDR1 is SGDLS and CDR2 YYNGEE. CDR3 length equals 17 residues. The CDR3 spells CASSPLGSALGTDTQYF. CDR3 in DNA: TGTGCCAGCAGCCCCTTAGGTAGCGCCTTGGGAACAGATACGCAGTATTTT.

The chain couples TRBV6-4 to TRBJ2-3; TRBD2 is a possible D gene (5 bases). Trimming cost V 0 bases and J 1 base, with 14 bases left between them. The CDR3 is 17 residues long. Looked up from germline, CDR1 is MRHNA and CDR2 is SNTAGT. The CDR3 DNA is TGTGCCAGCAGTGACTCGAGAGAGGGTGGAGGCACAGATACGCAGTATTTT. It yields the protein CASSDSREGGGTDTQYF.

The rearrangement joins TRBV7-9 to TRBJ2-1; D not certain. This CDR3 has 11 residues. Germline lookup yields CDR1 SEHNR and CDR2 FQNEAQ (reference sequence). V lost 3 bases to trimming and J lost 9 bases, with 6 bases between them. The CDR3 DNA reads TGTGCCAGCAGCTTGTCGGTTGAGCAGTTCTTC. Translated, it gives CASSLSVEQFF.

V usage is TRBV13 and J usage is TRBJ2-3; no clear D gene. V lost 2 bases and J 0 bases, leaving 9 bases between the germline ends. The CDR3 is 15 amino acids. Germline CDR1 and CDR2: PRHDT and FYEKMQ (reference sequence). The CDR3 sequence: CASSLRTVSTDTQYF. The CDR3 DNA sequence: TGTGCCAGCAGCTTACGCACAGTGAGCACAGATACGCAGTATTTT.

Remarks on this clone: Within the sample, other DNA sequences also encode this same CDR3. V gene TRBV11-2 combines with J gene TRBJ1-2, with 7 positions matching TRBD1. The CDR3 totals 16 residues. Germline CDR1 SGHAT, CDR2 FQNNGV. The trim removed 5 bases at V and 0 bases at J, leaving 9 bases unmatched. The CDR3 sequence: CASSHLQGKSNYGYTF. The CDR3 region has the DNA TGTGCCAGCAGCCATCTACAGGGGAAATCTAACTATGGCTACACCTTC.

The CDR3 loop reads CASSLRGGEQYV. As DNA, the CDR3 is TGTGCCAGCAGCTTAAGGGGAGGCGAGCAGTACGTC. This chain uses TRBV7-6 with TRBJ2-7; a possible D gene is TRBD2 (6 bases). Looked up from germline, CDR1 is SGHVS and CDR2 is FNYEAQ. Trimming took off 2 bases at V and 6 bases at J, with 8 bases between the two ends. This CDR3 has 12 residues.

The rearrangement joins TRBV6-6 to TRBJ2-1, with 7 positions matching TRBD1. The CDR3 has 12 residues. The germline gives CDR1 MNHNY, CDR2 SVGAGI (reference sequence). V was clipped by 6 bases and J by 9 bases; unmatched bases: 5. The CDR3, as DNA: TGTGCCAGCAGGCCGTCAGGGGGTGAGCAGTTCTTC. It codes for CASRPSGGEQFF.

The V gene is TRBV9, the J gene TRBJ1-2; TRBD1 matches 10 bases. J was trimmed by 3 bases and V by 3 bases; bases with no gene match: 11. The length of the CDR3 is 17 residues. Germline CDR1 reads SGDLS; CDR2 reads YYNGEE. Here the CDR3 DNA reads TGTGCCAGCAGCGGTAAGGGAAGGACAGGGGGGTACTATGGCTACACCTTC. It specifies CASSGKGRTGGYYGYTF.

V gene TRBV7-8 combines with J gene TRBJ2-5, with unresolved D. Germline V gene sequence: CDR1 SGHVS, CDR2 FQNEAQ. Trimming shortened V by 8 bases and J by 5 bases, and 18 bases separated the two germline ends. This CDR3 comprises 14 residues. In DNA, the CDR3 is TGTGCCAGCGAAGCAGGCCCAATAAGGGAGACCCAGTACTTC. It is translated as CASEAGPIRETQYF.

This chain uses TRBV4-2 with TRBJ2-7, with D possibly being TRBD2 (5 bases). V lost 1 base to trimming and J lost 7 bases, with 14 bases between them. Germline V gives CDR1 LGHNA, CDR2 YNFKEQ. The CDR3 length is 14 residues. As DNA, the CDR3 is TGTGCCAGCAGCCAAGGTGGGCAATCGGGGGAGCAGTACTTC. Translation: CASSQGGQSGEQYF.

The chain couples TRBV7-3 to TRBJ1-1, with 8 bases aligning to TRBD1. CDR3 length: 15 amino acids. Trimming took 6 bases from V and 0 from J; bases not matched to a gene: 6. The germline CDR1 and CDR2 sequences are SGHTA and FQGTGA. CDR3 amino acids: CASRTTGALNTEAFF. In DNA, the CDR3 is TGTGCCAGCAGGACGACAGGGGCTCTGAACACTGAAGCTTTCTTT.

The chain combines TRBV7-9 with TRBJ2-1; 10 positions agree with TRBD2. The CDR3 sequence is 15 residues long. V shed 2 bases and J 8 bases; nucleotides not matched to a gene: 6. Germline V gene sequence: CDR1 SEHNR, CDR2 FQNEAQ (reference sequence). CDR3 amino acids: CASSLSGRGRDEQFF. CDR3 coding DNA: TGTGCCAGCAGCTTAAGCGGGAGGGGGCGAGATGAGCAGTTCTTC.

As for this clone: One end of the junction does not line up with germline, which may come from a read error. The CDR3 bases are TGTGCCTGGAGTTCCGGGACAGGGGGGAAGAATTTT. Protein sequence: CAWSSGTGGKNF. The V gene is TRBV30, the J gene TRBJ1-5, with 11 bases that match TRBD1. CDR3 length equals 12 residues. The germline V gene has CDR1 GTSNPN and CDR2 SVGIG (reference sequence). Using reference TRBV30 and TRBJ1-5 for the parts outside the CDR3, the full variable domain is SQTIHQWPATLVQPVGSPLSLECTVEGTSNPNLYWYRQAAGRGLQLLFYSVGIGQISSEVPQNLSASRPQDRQFILSSKKLLLSDSGFYLCAWSSGTGGKNFGDGTRLSIL.

This chain uses TRBV19 with TRBJ1-2, with no clear D. The germline CDR1 and CDR2 sequences are LNHDA and SQIVND (reference sequence). The CDR3 extends over 12 amino acids. V lost 3 bases and J 2 bases, leaving 4 bases between the germline ends. For the CDR3, the DNA is TGTGCCAGTAGTATCGCGAACTATGGCTACACCTTC. Amino acid sequence: CASSIANYGYTF.

Details on this clone: One end of the junction is discordant with germline, which a read error may explain. This rearrangement joins TRBV7-7 to TRBJ1-1; D uncertain. Germline V gene lookup returns CDR1 SSHAT and CDR2 FNYEAQ (reference sequence). The CDR3 has 13 amino acids. The CDR3 DNA follows: TGTGCTAGCAGCCGGACTGGGAACACTGAAGCTTTCTTT. This sequence encodes CASSRTGNTEAFF.

V usage is TRBV15 and J usage is TRBJ2-7, with a possible D match to TRBD1 (5 bases). V shed 5 bases and J shed 0 bases, with 8 bases lying between them. The CDR3 extends over 13 amino acids. CDR1 and CDR2 (germline): LNHNV, YYDKDF (reference sequence). CDR3 loop: CATSDSDSYEQYF. The CDR3, as DNA: TGTGCCACCAGCGACAGCGACTCCTACGAGCAGTACTTC.

The chain is built from TRBV5-1 and TRBJ2-7, with 9 positions matching TRBD1. Germline-derived CDR1 and CDR2 are SGHRS and YFSETQ. The V and J ends lost 7 bases and 7 bases, in that order; junction bases with no gene match: 12. The CDR3 spans 14 residues. CDR3 DNA: TGCGCCAGCCACCTGGGACAGGGCGGGCTTGAGCAGTACTTC. Encoded protein: CASHLGQGGLEQYF.

V is TRBV6-5 and J is TRBJ1-2, with a possible D match to TRBD1 (5 bases). V gave up 8 bases and J gave up 4 bases, with 8 bases separating them. Germline CDR1 is MNHEY and CDR2 is SVGAGI. CDR3 length: 11 amino acids. CDR3 in amino acids: CASGDFYGYTF. DNA for the CDR3: TGTGCCAGCGGGGACTTCTATGGCTACACCTTC.

This clone was detected only once. The gene calls are TRBV11-3 and TRBJ2-2, with TRBD1 identical over 7 bases. The trim removed 1 base at V and 3 bases at J, leaving 2 bases unmatched. Germline CDR1 is SGHNT and CDR2 is YENEEA. The CDR3 length is 15 residues. CDR3 amino acids: CASSLAGTDTGELFF. In DNA, the CDR3 is TGTGCCAGCAGCTTAGCCGGGACAGACACCGGGGAGCTGTTTTTT.